The entry below gives a single TCR beta chain sequence along with its context. A much bigger clone sits one base away, suggesting this may be a read error. This specimen belongs to a study of glioma-infiltrating T cells. Amplification of TCR alpha and beta CDR3 regions from RNA used iRepertoire nested multiplex PCR. A single record per CDR3 protein comes from TCRdb applying MiXCR to the multiplex PCR reads. The table has about 200,000 distinct CDR3 sequences, about 31% seen once. The clonotype comes from a human donor with low-grade glioma or glioblastoma, undergoing nonglioma brain surgery, or in good health (not recorded which). The sequenced sample was glioma tissue, nonneoplastic brain tissue, or PBMCs (not recorded which).

CDR3 amino acids: CASSQYGPYEQYF. The CDR3 DNA follows: TGTGCCAGCAGCCAGTACGGCCCCTACGAGCAGTACTTC. This chain connects TRBV7-2 to TRBJ2-7, with D unclear. CDR3 length equals 13 residues. Germline values: CDR1 SGHTA, CDR2 FQGNSA. The germline V and J ends were trimmed by 5 bases and 2 bases, with 10 bases remaining between them.